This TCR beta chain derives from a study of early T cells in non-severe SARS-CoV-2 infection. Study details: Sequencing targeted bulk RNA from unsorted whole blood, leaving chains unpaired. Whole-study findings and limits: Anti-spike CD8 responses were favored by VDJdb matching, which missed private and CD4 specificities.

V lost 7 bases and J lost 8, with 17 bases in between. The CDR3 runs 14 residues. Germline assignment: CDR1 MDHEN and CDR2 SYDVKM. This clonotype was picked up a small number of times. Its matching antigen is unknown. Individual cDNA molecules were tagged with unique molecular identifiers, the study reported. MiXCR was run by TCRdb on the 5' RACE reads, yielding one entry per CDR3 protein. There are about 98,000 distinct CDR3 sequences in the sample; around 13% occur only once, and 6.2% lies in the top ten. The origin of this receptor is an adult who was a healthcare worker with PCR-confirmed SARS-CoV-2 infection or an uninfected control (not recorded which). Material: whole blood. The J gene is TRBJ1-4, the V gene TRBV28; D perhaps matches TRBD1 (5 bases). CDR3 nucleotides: TGTGCCAGCACCCTCCAGGGAGGTCGCGAAAAACTGTTTTTT. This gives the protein CASTLQGGREKLFF.